One and the same sample provided the 25 T cell receptor beta chains below, sequenced in a study of identical twins. Each CDR3 protein is one row after TCRdb ran MiXCR on the 5' RACE reads. The sample carries hundreds of thousands of distinct CDR3 sequences, 7.5% recorded once. This same sample was also taken into another study, of yellow fever vaccine responses in identical twins.

Sequencing used memory (CD45RO+) T cells sorted from blood. These receptors were collected from a woman under 30 in good health.

This clonotype showed up many times. The chain couples TRBV7-8 to TRBJ2-7; no definite D call. There are 16 residues in the CDR3. The ends were cut back, 5 bases at V and 0 bases at J, with 17 bases in the middle. Germline V gives CDR1 SGHVS, CDR2 FQNEAQ. In DNA, the CDR3 is TGTGCCAGCAGCCCCGCGGTGGCAGCTTACTCCTACGAGCAGTACTTC. It is translated as CASSPAVAAYSYEQYF. Combining the CDR3 with reference TRBV7-8 and TRBJ2-7 gives the whole variable domain GAGVSQSPRYKVAKRGQDVALRCDPISGHVSLFWYQQALGQGPEFLTYFQNEAQLDKSGLPSDRFFAERPEGSVSTLKIQRTQQEDSAVYLCASSPAVAAYSYEQYFGPGTRLTVT.

Worth noting for this clonotype: One end of the junction varies from germline; a read error may be responsible. This chain links TRBV27 with TRBJ2-3; unclear D gene. Germline assignment: CDR1 MNHEY and CDR2 SMNVEV (reference sequence). The CDR3 is made up of 12 amino acids. This CDR3 is CASSPDTHTQYF. CDR3 DNA sequence: TGTGCCAGCAGTCCAGACACACATACGCAGTATTTT.

This clonotype was detected many times. The chain employs TRBV20-1 and TRBJ2-5, with D maybe TRBD2 (5 bases). Per germline, CDR1 DFQATT and CDR2 SNEGSKA (reference sequence). The V and J ends lost 3 bases and 5 bases respectively, with 13 bases between them. CDR3 length: 13 residues. CDR3 in DNA: TGCAGTGCTAGCCTTTCTCGGAGGGAGACCCAGTACTTC. It codes for CSASLSRRETQYF.

This clonotype has a count of ten or more. The rearrangement links TRBV20-1 to TRBJ2-1; TRBD2 is a possible D gene (5 bases). Germline assignment: CDR1 DFQATT and CDR2 SNEGSKA (reference sequence). The germline V and J ends were trimmed by 0 bases and 0 bases, with 18 bases remaining between them. The CDR3 covers 18 residues. This chain's CDR3 is CSAREENLLVSSYNEQFF. CDR3 DNA sequence: TGCAGTGCTAGAGAGGAGAACTTACTAGTAAGCTCCTACAATGAGCAGTTCTTC.

The chain uses TRBV7-2 and TRBJ2-2, with D perhaps matching TRBD1 or TRBD2 (5 bases each). Germline-derived CDR1 and CDR2 are SGHTA and FQGNSA. V was cut by 5 bases and J by 7 bases, with 20 bases left in between. The CDR3 contains 16 residues. Here the CDR3 reads CASSGAGTPNGGELFF. The CDR3 region has the DNA TGTGCCAGCAGCGGCGCCGGGACCCCCAACGGCGGGGAGCTGTTTTTT.

This clonotype has more than one count but fewer than ten. This sequence joins TRBV12-3 or TRBV12-4 and TRBJ2-1; 11 nucleotides match TRBD2. After removal of 3 bases from V and 9 bases from J, the junction contained 7 bases not matched to a gene. This CDR3 spans 15 amino acids. This CDR3 reads CASSLASGGMSEQFF. The DNA of the CDR3 is TGTGCCAGCAGTTTGGCTAGCGGGGGGATGAGTGAGCAGTTCTTC.

This clonotype has at least ten counts. The chain links TRBV4-2 to TRBJ2-3; D gene ambiguous. Germline V lookup: CDR1 LGHNA, CDR2 YNFKEQ. The V end was cut by 3 bases, the J end by 3 bases, with 19 bases between. The CDR3 totals 17 residues. This chain's CDR3 is CASSHAQIADGTDTQYF. CDR3 in DNA: TGTGCCAGCAGCCATGCCCAGATAGCAGATGGAACAGATACGCAGTATTTT.

This clonotype was counted only a few times. The chain links TRBV27 to TRBJ1-2; 7 nucleotides match TRBD1. This CDR3 spans 16 amino acids. Germline loops: CDR1 MNHEY, CDR2 SMNVEV (reference sequence). The ends lost 5 bases at V and 5 bases at J; junction bases unmatched: 14. This CDR3 is CASSKTPAGGLYGYTF. DNA of the CDR3: TGTGCCAGCAGTAAAACTCCGGCAGGGGGACTATATGGCTACACCTTC.

The chain links TRBV4-3 to TRBJ2-1; 13 nucleotides match TRBD2. The CDR3 runs 17 residues. Germline CDR1 reads LGHNA; CDR2 reads YSLEER. V dropped 2 bases and J dropped 8; count of bases not matched to a gene: 9. The CDR3 loop is CASSQPTSGRLYDEQFF. The CDR3 coding sequence is TGCGCCAGCAGCCAACCGACTAGCGGGAGGTTATATGATGAGCAGTTCTTC.

CDR3 residues: CAISESVDSNTGELFF. CDR3 coding DNA: TGTGCCATCAGTGAGTCGGTAGATTCGAACACCGGGGAGCTGTTTTTT. The V gene is TRBV10-3, the J gene TRBJ2-2, with no clear D. Germline V gene sequence: CDR1 ENHRY, CDR2 SYGVKD. V lost 0 bases and J lost 0, with 8 bases in between. The CDR3 totals 16 residues.

The chain is built from TRBV28 and TRBJ2-4; 9 positions agree with TRBD1. Trimming cost V 5 bases and J 8 bases; bases outside gene matches: 7. The CDR3 is 14 amino acids. The germline V gene encodes CDR1 MDHEN and CDR2 SYDVKM. The CDR3 DNA sequence: TGTGCCAGCAGTCCCGGGACAGGGCGAGACATTCAGTACTTC. Its translation: CASSPGTGRDIQYF.

This chain uses TRBV7-3 with TRBJ2-3, with 14 positions matching TRBD2. CDR1 is SGHTA and CDR2 is FQGTGA in the germline V gene. V lost 5 bases and J lost 3; bases outside the gene matches: 7. This CDR3 is built from 17 residues. CDR3 DNA sequence: TGTGCCAGCAGCACGACTAGCGGGGGGGCAGTTACAGATACGCAGTATTTT. Translating gives CASSTTSGGAVTDTQYF.

CDR3 coding DNA: TGTGCCAGCAGTGAAGCGCGGGGAGGGGCCAACGTCCTGACTTTC. Translating gives CASSEARGGANVLTF. This chain connects TRBV2 to TRBJ2-6; perhaps TRBD2 as D (6 bases). Looked up from germline, CDR1 is SNHLY and CDR2 is FYNNEI. The V gene lost 0 bases and the J gene lost 4 bases, with 7 bases spanning the gap. This CDR3 spans 15 amino acids.

This chain uses TRBV24-1 with TRBJ2-1, with 14 bases aligning to TRBD2. This CDR3 has 14 residues. Germline V gives CDR1 KGHDR, CDR2 SFDVKD. Trimming at V came to 7 bases and at J to 8 bases, leaving 3 bases not matched to a gene. The CDR3 sequence: CATSGTSGRHEQFF. For the CDR3, the DNA is TGTGCCACCAGCGGGACTAGCGGGAGACATGAGCAGTTCTTC.

This clonotype appeared a single time. The chain combines TRBV24-1 with TRBJ2-1; D remains unclear. V shed 5 bases and J shed 10 bases, with 11 bases lying between them. Germline CDR1 is KGHDR and CDR2 is SFDVKD. The CDR3 totals 12 residues. As DNA, the CDR3 is TGTGCCACCAGTGCGGGCGGTAGAGAGCAGTTCTTC. This codes for CATSAGGREQFF.

This clonotype was seen ten or more times. The chain's CDR3 is CASSQPWGVYNEQFF. DNA for the CDR3: TGCGCCAGCAGCCAACCATGGGGGGTATACAATGAGCAGTTCTTC. The chain joins TRBV5-1 to TRBJ2-1; D may be TRBD2 (6 bases). This CDR3 has 15 residues. Trimming left V 4 bases short and J 4 bases short, with 15 bases between. Germline loops: CDR1 SGHRS, CDR2 YFSETQ.

J is TRBJ2-5 and V is TRBV11-2; D ambiguous. V was cut by 3 bases and J by 4 bases, with 18 bases left in between. The CDR3 extends over 16 amino acids. Germline V lookup: CDR1 SGHAT, CDR2 FQNNGV. The CDR3 here is CASSFDLDPKVETQYF. The CDR3 DNA sequence: TGTGCCAGCAGCTTCGACCTAGACCCCAAGGTAGAGACCCAGTACTTC.

This clonotype was counted a few times. The chain recombines TRBV7-8 with TRBJ1-1; tentatively, D is TRBD1 (5 bases). V lost 5 bases and J 9 bases, leaving 25 bases between the germline ends. The CDR3 extends over 16 amino acids. Germline V gene data show CDR1 as SGHVS and CDR2 as FQNEAQ. The CDR3, as DNA: TGTGCCAGCAGCGCCAACACCATAGGGGCTCGGGCTCAAGCTTTCTTT. It specifies CASSANTIGARAQAFF. The whole variable domain, filled in from reference TRBV7-8 and TRBJ1-1, reads GAGVSQSPRYKVAKRGQDVALRCDPISGHVSLFWYQQALGQGPEFLTYFQNEAQLDKSGLPSDRFFAERPEGSVSTLKIQRTQQEDSAVYLCASSANTIGARAQAFFGQGTRLTVV.

This clonotype has more than one count but fewer than ten. The chain recombines TRBV5-1 with TRBJ2-7, with TRBD1 matching 9 bases. This CDR3 has 14 amino acids. The junction had 10 bases not matched to a gene; V was cut back by 6 bases and J by 6 bases. Germline values: CDR1 SGHRS, CDR2 YFSETQ. The CDR3 nucleotides are TGCGCCAGCAACCCGAAGGGACAGGGAGGCGAGCAGTACTTC. This translates into CASNPKGQGGEQYF.

This clonotype occurred many times. V and J are TRBV7-9 and TRBJ1-1; 7 positions agree with TRBD1. The CDR3 contains 12 residues. Germline V gene data show CDR1 as SEHNR and CDR2 as FQNEAQ (reference sequence). Trimming took 5 bases from V and 7 from J; bases not matched to a gene: 4. CDR3 sequence reads: CASSTGQLEAFF. DNA of the CDR3: TGTGCCAGCAGCACGGGACAGCTTGAAGCTTTCTTT.

The table lists this clonotype with a few counts. The genes are TRBV18 and TRBJ2-1; 7 bases align to TRBD2. This CDR3 region has 15 residues. The V and J ends lost 1 base and 2 bases, in that order; junction bases with no gene match: 2. Germline values: CDR1 KGHSH, CDR2 LQKENI. CDR3 sequence (DNA): TGTGCCAGCTCACCACGAGCGGGACCCTACAATGAGCAGTTCTTC. This gives the protein CASSPRAGPYNEQFF.

The V and J genes are TRBV20-1 and TRBJ1-1; the D gene is possibly TRBD1 (6 bases). Per germline, CDR1 DFQATT and CDR2 SNEGSKA (reference sequence). Trimming removed 1 base at V and 3 bases at J, with 9 bases between. This CDR3 is built from 13 residues. The chain's CDR3 is CSARGEGDTEAFF. The CDR3, as DNA: TGCAGTGCTAGAGGGGAGGGGGACACTGAAGCTTTCTTT.

The chain carries TRBV20-1 and TRBJ2-1; 9 nucleotides agree with TRBD1. The CDR3 runs 18 residues. V was clipped by 0 bases and J by 2 bases; unmatched bases: 11. The germline CDR1 and CDR2 sequences are DFQATT and SNEGSKA (reference sequence). This chain's CDR3 is CSARDRDRVHPPYNEQFF. For the CDR3, the DNA is TGCAGTGCTAGAGATCGGGACAGGGTCCATCCACCCTACAATGAGCAGTTCTTC.

This chain connects TRBV12-5 to TRBJ2-1; TRBD1 agrees at 12 bases. The V and J ends lost 7 bases and 7 bases, in that order; junction bases with no gene match: 8. The CDR3 totals 15 residues. Germline lookup yields CDR1 LGHNT and CDR2 FRNRAP. CDR3 DNA sequence: TGTGCTAGTGCTCAGGGACAGGGGGCTAAAAATGAGCAGTTCTTC. Residues: CASAQGQGAKNEQFF.

The sample holds many counts of this clonotype. The chain carries TRBV10-3 and TRBJ2-1; 12 positions agree with TRBD1. The CDR3 sequence is 19 residues long. Losses at the gene ends were 2 bases for V and 4 bases for J; bases not matched to a gene: 12. The germline V gene encodes CDR1 ENHRY and CDR2 SYGVKD. The CDR3 region is CAISEVWDRGRKFYNEQFF. The DNA of the CDR3 is TGTGCCATCAGTGAGGTTTGGGACAGGGGGCGAAAGTTTTACAATGAGCAGTTCTTC.